This TCR beta chain was retrieved from a study of post-analysis software for immune sequencing data. The study, taken as a whole, reports: The study found TRBV5-6, TRBV5-1 and TRBV20-1 among 5 or 6 TRBV segments more frequent in patients than controls. The F measure placed samples prepared in the same batch into strongly shared clusters.

CDR3 length: 13 residues. Germline values: CDR1 SQVTM, CDR2 ANQGSEA. V was clipped by 2 bases and J by 4 bases, with 11 bases between them. Each TCR beta cDNA library carried unique molecular identifiers. The source material, roughly 0.9 to 10 million T cells, gave rise to 400,000 to 550,000 cDNA molecules. TCRdb reprocessed the PCR reads via MiXCR and lists one record per CDR3 protein. The sample records 500,000 to 600,000 distinct CDR3 sequences, roughly 45% being singletons. This clonotype was counted a few times. The antigen is unknown. V gene TRBV29-1 combines with J gene TRBJ1-2, with D maybe TRBD1 (6 bases). The TCR originated in a girl between 10 and 17 years old with multiple sclerosis. The source material was blood. Written as DNA, the CDR3 is TGCAGCGTTGAAAGGGACACCAGCTATGGCTACACCTTC. This sequence encodes CSVERDTSYGYTF.